The clone carrying this T cell receptor beta chain turned up a few times. There are 14 residues in the CDR3. Trimming pared 5 bases from V and 3 bases from J, leaving 11 bases between. Germline CDR1 SGHTA, CDR2 FQGNSA. The sample is drawn from a study of HIV-infected patients and healthy controls. MiXCR, run by TCRdb on the 5' RACE reads, gives a single entry per CDR3 protein. The sample includes roughly 68,000 distinct CDR3 sequences, over 15% of them seen just once. The chain links TRBV7-2 to TRBJ1-5; weak D call: TRBD1 (5 bases). Material: CD4+ T cells from blood. The receptor comes from a human donor in good health. The CDR3 coding sequence is TGTGCCAGCAGCCTCCGACAGTTCAATCAGCCCCAGCATTTT. Protein sequence: CASSLRQFNQPQHF.